The clone carrying this T cell receptor (beta chain) was counted between two and nine times. Only in-frame clones appear in the TCRdb table, and some are missing; sequencing was by immunoSEQ multiplex PCR. The sample yields approximately 27,000 clones, 80% to 90% seen once. These data come from a study of blood T cell repertoires in COVID-19. CDR1 ENHRY and CDR2 SYGVKD come from the germline V gene. CDR3 size: 14 residues. Trimming shortened V by 6 bases and J by 3 bases, and 12 bases separated the two germline ends. Sequenced input: peripheral blood. This TCR came from a man aged 65 to 79 with acute or convalescent COVID-19. The chain recombines TRBV10-3 with TRBJ1-5; D is unresolved. The chain's CDR3 is CAIRGSASNQPQHF. The CDR3 nucleotides read TGTGCCATCAGGGGGAGCGCTTCCAATCAGCCCCAGCATTTT.